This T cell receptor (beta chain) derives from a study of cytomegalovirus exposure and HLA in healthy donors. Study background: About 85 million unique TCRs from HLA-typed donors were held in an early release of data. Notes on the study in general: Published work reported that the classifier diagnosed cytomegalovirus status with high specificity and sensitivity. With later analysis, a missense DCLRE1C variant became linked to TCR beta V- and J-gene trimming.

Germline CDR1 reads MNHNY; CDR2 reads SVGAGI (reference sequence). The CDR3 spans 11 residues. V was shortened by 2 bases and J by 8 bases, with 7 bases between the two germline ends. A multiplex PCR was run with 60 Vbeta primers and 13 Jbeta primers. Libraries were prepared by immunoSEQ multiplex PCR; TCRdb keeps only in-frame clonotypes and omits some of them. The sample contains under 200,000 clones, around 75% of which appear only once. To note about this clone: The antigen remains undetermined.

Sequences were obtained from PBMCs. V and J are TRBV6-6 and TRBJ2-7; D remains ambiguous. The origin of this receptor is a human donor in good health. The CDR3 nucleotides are TGTGCCAGCAGTTACGCAGGAAAGCAGTACTTC. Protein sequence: CASSYAGKQYF.